These 26 T cell receptor beta chains were sequenced from one sample in a study of identical twins. TCRdb re-called the 5' RACE reads through MiXCR, storing one row per CDR3 protein. The sample carries 650,000 to 750,000 distinct CDR3 sequences, approximately 22% recorded once. These records were also assigned to another study, of T cells expressing NK-cell markers.

Sequenced material: PBMCs. The receptors were gathered from a young woman in good health.

The J gene is TRBJ2-7, the V gene TRBV6-5; 8 nucleotides line up with TRBD1. Trimming at V came to 4 bases and at J to 2 bases, leaving 7 bases not matched to a gene. Germline lookup yields CDR1 MNHEY and CDR2 SVGAGI. CDR3 length equals 15 residues. The chain's CDR3 is CASSFLGTGPYEQYF. CDR3 DNA sequence: TGTGCCAGCAGTTTCCTCGGGACAGGTCCCTACGAGCAGTACTTC.

This clonotype has just one count. The chain employs TRBV6-5 and TRBJ2-1; the D gene is possibly TRBD1 (5 bases). Trimming stripped 0 bases from V and 4 bases from J, with 13 bases between. This CDR3 has 16 residues. Germline V gene lookup returns CDR1 MNHEY and CDR2 SVGAGI. This CDR3 is CASSYSQGVGYNEQFF. The CDR3 DNA reads as TGTGCCAGCAGTTACTCCCAGGGCGTCGGATACAATGAGCAGTTCTTC.

In this sample, this clonotype turned up a few times. This chain connects TRBV12-3 or TRBV12-4 to TRBJ2-1; 10 bases map to TRBD2. This CDR3 is 18 amino acids long. The V gene end was trimmed by 1 base and the J gene end by 9 bases; junction bases not matched to a gene: 15. The CDR3 region has the DNA TGTGCCAGCAGTTTAGAGCCTAGCGGGAGCTTTGTTCGGGCTGAGCAGTTCTTC. This codes for CASSLEPSGSFVRAEQFF.

This chain connects TRBV12-3 or TRBV12-4 to TRBJ2-4; D not resolved. V lost 5 bases and J lost 4, with 12 bases in between. The CDR3 covers 14 residues. CDR3 amino acids: CASSLTVGKNIQYF. The DNA for the CDR3 is TGTGCCAGCAGTCTCACAGTTGGGAAAAACATTCAGTACTTC.

This clonotype showed up just a few times. The chain has TRBV18 and TRBJ1-1; D perhaps matches TRBD1 (6 bases). There are 15 residues in the CDR3. Germline V gene data show CDR1 as KGHSH and CDR2 as LQKENI. The germline V and J ends were trimmed by 5 bases and 0 bases, with 13 bases remaining between them. The CDR3 region is CASSFAGQLNTEAFF. DNA of the CDR3: TGTGCCAGCTCATTTGCCGGACAGCTGAACACTGAAGCTTTCTTT.

The genes are TRBV5-1 and TRBJ2-7; perhaps D is TRBD1 or TRBD2 (5 bases each). CDR3 size: 14 residues. The germline gives CDR1 SGHRS, CDR2 YFSETQ. V lost 4 bases to trimming and J lost 0 bases, with 11 bases between them. The CDR3 DNA reads as TGCGCCAGCAGCATGAGGGGAAGCTCCTACGAGCAGTACTTC. Its protein is CASSMRGSSYEQYF.

This clonotype was counted ten times or more. This rearrangement joins TRBV5-1 to TRBJ2-1; weak D call: TRBD1 (6 bases). Germline V CDR1 and CDR2: SGHRS, YFSETQ. The CDR3 length is 17 residues. Trimming pared 3 bases from V and 0 bases from J, leaving 16 bases between. This chain's CDR3 is CASSSHPGVDSYNEQFF. CDR3 in DNA: TGCGCCAGCAGCTCCCATCCAGGGGTAGACTCCTACAATGAGCAGTTCTTC.

This clonotype was seen a handful of times. The chain links TRBV9 to TRBJ1-2, with a weak D call TRBD1 (6 bases). This CDR3 comprises 15 residues. Germline-derived CDR1 and CDR2 are SGDLS and YYNGEE. V dropped 4 bases and J dropped 2 bases, with 15 bases sitting between them. Here the CDR3 reads CASSQSNTGNYGYTF. As DNA, the CDR3 is TGTGCCAGCAGCCAATCCAACACAGGGAACTATGGCTACACCTTC.

This clonotype has more than one count but fewer than ten. CDR3 in DNA: TGTGCCAGCTCACCACCGGGGCAGCCTTCCTACAATGAGCAGTTCTTC. It encodes CASSPPGQPSYNEQFF. The chain combines TRBV18 with TRBJ2-1, with D tentatively TRBD1 (5 bases). Germline loops: CDR1 KGHSH, CDR2 LQKENI. The CDR3 extends over 16 amino acids. V shed 0 bases and J shed 1 base, with 10 bases lying between them.

A few counts support this clonotype. The chain couples TRBV5-6 to TRBJ2-5; D ambiguous. Trimming pared 5 bases from V and 1 base from J, leaving 15 bases between. The CDR3 totals 15 residues. CDR1 is SGHDT, CDR2 YYEEEE, per germline. Here the CDR3 DNA reads TGTGCCAGCAGTCTTGTAACTAACCTCCAAGAGACCCAGTACTTC. Its protein product is CASSLVTNLQETQYF.

V gene TRBV6-5 combines with J gene TRBJ1-1; 8 bases agree with TRBD1. J lost 10 bases, V lost 0 bases, and 4 bases had no gene match. The CDR3 has 13 residues. Germline V gives CDR1 MNHEY, CDR2 SVGAGI. For the CDR3, the DNA is TGTGCCAGCAGTTACTCAGGGGACAGGTTAGCTTTCTTT. Its translation: CASSYSGDRLAFF.

This clonotype was counted only a few times. J is TRBJ2-3 and V is TRBV5-6, with a possible D match to TRBD2 (5 bases). In germline, CDR1 is SGHDT, CDR2 YYEEEE. V lost 0 bases and J 5 bases, leaving 13 bases between the germline ends. The CDR3 is 15 amino acids. This CDR3 reads CASSLAKGSGDTQYF. The CDR3 DNA reads TGTGCCAGCAGCTTGGCCAAAGGGAGCGGAGATACGCAGTATTTT.

This clonotype was counted only a few times. This CDR3 reads CASRDSGQAGWETQYF. CDR3 DNA: TGTGCCAGCAGAGATTCAGGACAGGCCGGGTGGGAGACCCAGTACTTC. The genes are TRBV12-3 or TRBV12-4 and TRBJ2-5; 7 positions match TRBD1. After removal of 6 bases from V and 5 bases from J, the junction contained 15 bases not matched to a gene. This CDR3 contains 16 residues.

The chain links TRBV5-5 to TRBJ2-4; D gene ambiguous. There are 12 residues in the CDR3. Germline V lookup: CDR1 SGHKS, CDR2 YYEKEE (reference sequence). The V end was cut by 2 bases, the J end by 6 bases, with 6 bases between. This CDR3 reads CASSFPGNIQYF. The CDR3 region has the DNA TGTGCCAGCAGCTTCCCGGGAAACATTCAGTACTTC.

The CDR3 protein is CASSLGQGVGEKLFF. The CDR3, as DNA: TGTGCCAGCAGCTTAGGACAGGGGGTCGGGGAAAAACTGTTTTTT. The chain recombines TRBV11-2 with TRBJ1-4; 9 bases are a match to TRBD1. The CDR3 sequence is 15 residues long. Trimming removed 1 base from V and 8 bases from J; junction bases left unmatched: 5. Per germline, CDR1 SGHAT and CDR2 FQNNGV.

The rearrangement joins TRBV5-1 to TRBJ2-7; 7 positions agree with TRBD1. In germline, CDR1 is SGHRS, CDR2 YFSETQ. V was clipped by 3 bases and J by 3 bases; unmatched bases: 12. The length of the CDR3 is 16 residues. In DNA form, the CDR3 reads TGCGCCAGCAGCTCGCGGTTCGAGACAGGGAGCTACGAGCAGTACTTC. Its translation is CASSSRFETGSYEQYF.

The chain uses TRBV30 and TRBJ2-7; TRBD1 is a possible D gene (6 bases). The germline gives CDR1 GTSNPN, CDR2 SVGIG (reference sequence). The CDR3 runs 13 residues. Deletions cut 6 bases from V and 2 bases from J, with 14 bases between. CDR3 coding DNA: TGTGCCTGCAAGGGGGACCCTACCTACGAGCAGTACTTC. Translating it yields CACKGDPTYEQYF. Full variable domain (rest looked up from reference TRBV30 and TRBJ2-7): SQTIHQWPATLVQPVGSPLSLECTVEGTSNPNLYWYRQAAGRGLQLLFYSVGIGQISSEVPQNLSASRPQDRQFILSSKKLLLSDSGFYLCACKGDPTYEQYFGPGTRLTVT.

The chain carries TRBV20-1 and TRBJ1-2; D not resolved. The V end was cut by 6 bases, the J end by 3 bases, with 14 bases between. Looked up from germline, CDR1 is DFQATT and CDR2 is SNEGSKA (reference sequence). The CDR3 sequence is 13 residues long. The CDR3 bases are TGCAGTGCCCGAGGTGGCTCCTACTATGGCTACACCTTC. Its protein is CSARGGSYYGYTF.

This chain links TRBV7-8 with TRBJ1-6; the D is unclear. This CDR3 has 14 residues. Germline lookup yields CDR1 SGHVS and CDR2 FQNEAQ. Trimming left V 2 bases short and J 10 bases short, with 12 bases between. Here the CDR3 reads CASSLNMGRSPLHF. CDR3 coding DNA: TGTGCCAGCAGCTTAAATATGGGTCGCTCACCCCTCCACTTT.

The chain has TRBV5-1 and TRBJ2-2; TRBD2 might be the D (7 bases). This CDR3 is 18 amino acids long. Germline V lookup: CDR1 SGHRS, CDR2 YFSETQ. V was clipped by 4 bases and J by 4 bases, with 23 bases between them. CDR3 amino acids: CASSPPGGPPSSTGELFF. In DNA form, the CDR3 reads TGCGCCAGCAGCCCCCCGGGGGGCCCCCCTTCGAGCACCGGGGAGCTGTTTTTT.

The V call is TRBV29-1, the J call TRBJ2-1, with TRBD2 matching over 11 bases. The CDR3 length is 15 residues. Unmatched junction bases numbered 6, after V lost 3 bases and J lost 5 bases. Germline CDR1 and CDR2: SQVTM and ANQGSEA. The CDR3 here is CSVEGGTSGNNEQFF. The CDR3 bases are TGCAGCGTTGAGGGGGGGACTAGCGGAAACAATGAGCAGTTCTTC.

This clonotype came up a few times. The CDR3 coding sequence is TGTGCCAGCAGTTTCTACCCTGAAGCTTTCTTT. Translated: CASSFYPEAFF. The chain couples TRBV12-3 or TRBV12-4 to TRBJ1-1; D gene unclear. The CDR3 is 11 amino acids. Between the trimmed V and J ends, which lost 3 bases and 6 bases, there was a span of 5 bases.

The J gene is TRBJ2-7, the V gene TRBV7-2; 10 bases fit TRBD2. This CDR3 has 15 residues. Germline trimming cut 4 bases from V and 4 bases from J; bases unmatched to any gene: 7. Germline V lookup: CDR1 SGHTA, CDR2 FQGNSA. CDR3 region: CASSSSGRALYEQYF. The CDR3 nucleotides read TGTGCCAGCAGCTCGAGCGGGAGGGCCTTATACGAGCAGTACTTC.

This chain uses TRBV12-3 or TRBV12-4 with TRBJ2-5; tentatively, D is TRBD1 or TRBD2 (5 bases each). The V end was cut by 6 bases, the J end by 0 bases, with 17 bases between. The length of the CDR3 is 16 residues. This chain's CDR3 is CASRPGGSKYQETQYF. The CDR3 nucleotides are TGTGCCAGCAGACCTGGGGGATCCAAATACCAAGAGACCCAGTACTTC.

This chain uses TRBV10-1 with TRBJ2-7, with 8 bases fitting TRBD2. Germline V lookup: CDR1 WNHNN, CDR2 SYGVQD (reference sequence). J gave up 3 bases and V 1 base, and 8 bases lay outside the gene matches. This CDR3 spans 16 amino acids. CDR3 sequence reads: CASSEWLAGPVYEQYF. CDR3 bases: TGCGCCAGCAGTGAGTGGCTAGCGGGTCCCGTCTACGAGCAGTACTTC.

The chain has TRBV6-1 and TRBJ2-7; 8 bases are a match to TRBD1. CDR1 is MNHNS and CDR2 is SASEGT in the germline V gene. The trim removed 2 bases at V and 2 bases at J, leaving 8 bases unmatched. CDR3 length equals 16 residues. The CDR3 protein is CASSESVGQGTYEQYF. In DNA, the CDR3 is TGTGCCAGCAGTGAATCCGTTGGACAGGGCACCTACGAGCAGTACTTC.